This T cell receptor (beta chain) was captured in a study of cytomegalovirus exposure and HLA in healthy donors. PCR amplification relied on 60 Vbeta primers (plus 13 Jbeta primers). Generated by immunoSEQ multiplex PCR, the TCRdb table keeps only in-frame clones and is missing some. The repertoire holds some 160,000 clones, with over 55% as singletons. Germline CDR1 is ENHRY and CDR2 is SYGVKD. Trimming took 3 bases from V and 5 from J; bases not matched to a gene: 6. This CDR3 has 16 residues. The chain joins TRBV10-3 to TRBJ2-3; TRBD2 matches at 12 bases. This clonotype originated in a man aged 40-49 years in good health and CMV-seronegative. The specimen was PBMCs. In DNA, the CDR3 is TGTGCCATCAGTGATACGACTAGCGGGAGTATAGATACGCAGTATTTT. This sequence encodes CAISDTTSGSIDTQYF.